This T cell receptor (beta chain) originates from a study of vaccination effects on CD4 cells after COVID-19. With respect to this clone: Its antigen remains unidentified.

CDR3 length: 15 amino acids. Germline assignment: CDR1 LNHDA and CDR2 SQIVND (reference sequence). V was pared by 5 bases and J by 10 bases, with 13 bases of the junction left unmatched. Method: immunoSEQ multiplex PCR; TCRdb's copy keeps in-frame clones and lacks some. Here the sample spans more than 65,000 clones, about 81% being singletons. Prior to sequencing, the ViraFEST assay stimulated PBMC with viral peptide pools, which expanded the antigen-specific CD4+ T cells. Having been cultured for around nine days, the cells underwent CD4+ T cell isolation. All participants had two doses of either the BNT162b2 or mRNA-1273 vaccine. On days 3 and 7, fresh IL-2 medium replaced half the medium.

The sequence was collected from a human donor who received a COVID-19 vaccine. V and J are TRBV19 and TRBJ2-3; 9 nucleotides align to TRBD1. The sample in question was CD4+ T cells from PBMCs cultured with HCoV-229E spike peptides, obtained after COVID-19 vaccination. Here the CDR3 reads CASSGGTGPPGAQYF. In nucleotides, the CDR3 is TGTGCCAGTAGTGGCGGGACAGGGCCACCGGGTGCGCAGTATTTT.